The table lists the clone carrying this TCR beta chain with a count of one. The antigen remains unidentified. This entry comes from a study of OX40 agonist ivuxolimab in advanced cancers. Overall study results and limits: Circulating CD4+ and CD8+ T cells showed clonal expansion by week 6 at 0.1 to 3.0 mg/kg.

Clones were read by immunoSEQ multiplex PCR, and TCRdb kept only the in-frame ones, dropping some. The sample carries approximately 68,000 clones, approximately 88% recorded once. This CDR3 comprises 11 residues. Germline-derived CDR1 and CDR2 are GTSNPN and SVGIG (reference sequence). Trimming stripped 1 base from V and 4 bases from J, with 4 bases between. Specimen: CD4+ or CD8+ T cells sorted from blood, collected in a trial of the OX40 agonist ivuxolimab. The V gene is TRBV30, the J gene TRBJ1-2; unclear D gene. The clonotype was recovered from an adult with an advanced solid tumor such as melanoma, head and neck, liver or kidney cancer. The CDR3 DNA sequence: TGTGCCTGGAGTGCCTCCTATGGCTACACCTTC. This codes for CAWSASYGYTF.